The 17 T cell receptor beta chains below were found in one sample sequenced in a study of CD8+CD57+ T cells in acquired aplastic anemia. According to the study, genomic DNA was the template for TCR beta VDJ and CDR3 profiling. TCRdb reanalysed the reads using MiXCR and keeps one entry per CDR3 protein. The data contain around 130,000 distinct CDR3 sequences, around 48% of them singletons. Input material: sorted CD4+, CD8+, or CD8+CD57+ T cells (not recorded which) from PBMCs. The receptors shown here come from a human donor in good health, serving as a control.

The table lists this clonotype with a few counts. This sequence may be a read error, since a much larger clone differs from it by one base. Without the conserved terminal phenylalanine or tryptophan, this CDR3 likely stems from a read error. The rearrangement links TRBV7-2 to TRBJ1-1, with TRBD1 matching 7 bases. Germline loops: CDR1 SGHTA, CDR2 FQGNSA. The J segment lost 0 bases and the V segment lost 5 bases, leaving 3 bases of the junction unmatched. The CDR3 loop spans 14 amino acids. The CDR3 is CASSQGQLNTEAFS. CDR3 coding DNA: TGTGCCAGCAGCCAGGGACAGCTGAACACTGAAGCTTTCTCT.

The V gene is TRBV29-1, the J gene TRBJ1-2, with TRBD1 matching over 9 bases. V was clipped by 7 bases and J by 2 bases; unmatched bases: 2. Per the germline V gene, CDR1 is SQVTM and CDR2 is ANQGSEA. CDR3 length equals 12 residues. The CDR3 spells CSGGTGNYGYTF. The CDR3 DNA reads TGCAGCGGGGGGACAGGGAACTATGGCTACACCTTC. The whole variable domain, remainder taken from reference TRBV29-1 and TRBJ1-2, is SAVISQKPSRDICQRGTSLTIQCQVDSQVTMMFWYRQQPGQSLTLIATANQGSEATYESGFVIDKFPISRPNLTFSTLTVSNMSPEDSSIYLCSGGTGNYGYTFGSGTRLTVV.

This sequence joins TRBV7-3 and TRBJ1-4; no definite D call. Germline V gene sequence: CDR1 SGHTA, CDR2 FQGTGA. The CDR3 extends over 12 amino acids. V was pared by 3 bases and J by 7 bases, with 6 bases between. The CDR3 DNA reads as TGTGCCAGCAGCTTGATGGGTGAAAAACTGTTTTTT. Translated, it gives CASSLMGEKLFF.

The chain is built from TRBV7-9 and TRBJ2-7; 9 bases align to TRBD1. The CDR3 runs to 15 residues. Losses at the gene ends were 7 bases for V and 5 bases for J; bases not matched to a gene: 12. Germline V gene lookup returns CDR1 SEHNR and CDR2 FQNEAQ (reference sequence). CDR3 protein: CASIHSGDRDDEQYF. The CDR3, as DNA: TGTGCCAGCATCCACTCCGGGGACAGGGATGACGAGCAGTACTTC.

This clonotype was seen at least ten times. The J gene is TRBJ2-7, the V gene TRBV7-2; possibly TRBD2 for D (5 bases). The V end lost 4 bases, the J end lost 6 bases, and 13 bases lay between the germline ends. This CDR3 is built from 13 residues. CDR1 and CDR2 (germline): SGHTA, FQGNSA. DNA of the CDR3: TGTGCCAGCAGCTCCGGGGATCACTTCGAGCAGTACTTC. Its translation is CASSSGDHFEQYF.

V is TRBV11-2 and J is TRBJ1-5; no clear D gene. CDR1 and CDR2 (germline): SGHAT, FQNNGV. The CDR3 covers 12 residues. V lost 4 bases to trimming and J lost 7 bases, with 8 bases between them. The CDR3 reads CASSSSLQPQHF. In DNA, the CDR3 is TGTGCCAGCAGCTCCTCCTTACAGCCCCAGCATTTT. Together with reference TRBV11-2 and TRBJ1-5, the CDR3 gives the full variable domain: EAGVAQSPRYKIIEKRQSVAFWCNPISGHATLYWYQQILGQGPKLLIQFQNNGVVDDSQLPKDRFSAERLKGVDSTLKIQPAKLEDSAVYLCASSSSLQPQHFGDGTRLSIL.

The table lists this clonotype with many counts. The chain is built from TRBV20-1 and TRBJ2-1, with 8 nucleotides matching TRBD2. This CDR3 is 16 amino acids long. Looked up from germline, CDR1 is DFQATT and CDR2 is SNEGSKA (reference sequence). Trimming took 0 bases from V and 2 from J; bases not matched to a gene: 6. CDR3 region: CSARDHGGGPYNEQFF. Written as DNA, the CDR3 is TGCAGTGCTAGAGATCACGGCGGGGGGCCCTACAATGAGCAGTTCTTC.

This clonotype came up once. In this CDR3 the conserved last residue, phenylalanine or tryptophan, is missing, so a read error is likely. This chain connects TRBV19 to TRBJ2-1, with TRBD1 matching over 9 bases. V dropped 4 bases and J dropped 5; count of bases not matched to a gene: 3. Germline assignment: CDR1 LNHDA and CDR2 SQIVND (reference sequence). The CDR3 sequence is 14 residues long. CDR3 loop: CASSKGQGNNEQFL. CDR3 coding DNA: TGTGCCAGTAGTAAGGGACAGGGCAACAATGAGCAGTTCCTC.

Remarks on this clonotype: A read error may account for a junction end that differs from germline. The rearrangement links TRBV4-1 to TRBJ2-7; no clear D gene. This CDR3 comprises 14 residues. Germline V gene sequence: CDR1 MGHRA, CDR2 YSYEKL. CDR3 residues: CASSPGTNSYEQYF. CDR3 DNA sequence: TGTGCCAGCAGCCCCGGCACTAATTCTTACGAGCAGTACTTC.

CDR3 loop: CATSAGGQRDNSTDTQYF. For the CDR3, the DNA is TGTGCCACCAGTGCGGGGGGTCAGCGTGATAATAGCACAGATACGCAGTATTTT. The gene calls are TRBV24-1 and TRBJ2-3; TRBD2 aligns across 7 bases. The CDR3 loop spans 18 amino acids. V lost 5 bases and J lost 0; bases outside the gene matches: 13. The germline CDR1 and CDR2 sequences are KGHDR and SFDVKD.

The chain links TRBV19 to TRBJ1-2, with 8 bases fitting TRBD1. Germline CDR1 reads LNHDA; CDR2 reads SQIVND (reference sequence). The V and J ends lost 6 bases and 0 bases, in that order; junction bases with no gene match: 6. This CDR3 has 15 amino acids. CDR3 sequence reads: CASSQRTGTNYGYTF. DNA for the CDR3: TGTGCCAGTAGCCAAAGGACAGGGACTAACTATGGCTACACCTTC.

This clonotype was found many times. The chain uses TRBV6-1 and TRBJ1-5, with D maybe TRBD1 (6 bases). There are 14 residues in the CDR3. Germline V gene lookup returns CDR1 MNHNS and CDR2 SASEGT. The ends were cut back, 7 bases at V and 5 bases at J, with 15 bases in the middle. The CDR3 nucleotides read TGTGCCAGCACCCCATCCAGGGGTGATCAGCCCCAGCATTTT. It is translated as CASTPSRGDQPQHF.

As concerns this clonotype: This sequence may be a read error, since a much larger clone differs from it by one base. The V call is TRBV11-1, the J call TRBJ2-2; D may be TRBD1 (6 bases). Looked up from germline, CDR1 is SGHAT and CDR2 is FQDESV (reference sequence). This CDR3 comprises 16 residues. The CDR3 here is CASSSEGDINTGELSF. CDR3 DNA: TGTGCCAGCAGCTCCGAGGGGGACATTAACACCGGGGAGCTGTCTTTT.

This clonotype was seen many times. The chain carries TRBV5-1 and TRBJ2-1, with unresolved D. V dropped 0 bases and J dropped 3 bases, with 13 bases sitting between them. Germline CDR1 SGHRS, CDR2 YFSETQ. The CDR3 totals 16 residues. The CDR3 reads CASSLGGGRIYNEQFF. Written as DNA, the CDR3 is TGCGCCAGCAGCTTGGGTGGCGGACGGATCTACAATGAGCAGTTCTTC.

J is TRBJ1-1 and V is TRBV29-1; no firm D call. V was shortened by 5 bases and J by 1 base, with 8 bases between the two germline ends. CDR3 length equals 12 residues. Germline loops: CDR1 SQVTM, CDR2 ANQGSEA. The CDR3 sequence: CSVFNGNTEAFF. In nucleotides, the CDR3 is TGCAGCGTTTTCAATGGGAACACTGAAGCTTTCTTT.

Details on this clonotype: One end of the junction varies from germline; a read error may be responsible. This chain uses TRBV2 with TRBJ1-2; possible D gene TRBD1, 6 bases. CDR1 and CDR2 from the germline V gene are SNHLY and FYNNEI. The CDR3 consists of 14 residues. CDR3 region: CASSPVRGGYGYTF. In nucleotides, the CDR3 is TGCGCCAGCAGCCCGGTTAGAGGGGGCTATGGCTACACCTTC.

This chain links TRBV5-1 with TRBJ1-2, with 9 bases that match TRBD1. V trimming: 3 bases; J trimming: 8 bases; junction bases outside the gene matches: 5. Germline V gene sequence: CDR1 SGHRS, CDR2 YFSETQ. CDR3 length: 13 residues. The CDR3 here is CASSSDRGHGYTF. CDR3 DNA: TGCGCCAGCAGCTCGGACAGGGGACACGGCTACACCTTC.